This passage covers 30 T cell receptor beta chains from one sample sequenced in a study of blood T cell repertoires in COVID-19. Produced via immunoSEQ multiplex PCR; TCRdb's table is partial and in-frame only. The data contain tens of thousands of clones, around 82% of them seen just once; the ten biggest clones take up about 42%. The sequencing sample was made of peripheral blood. Every receptor here comes from an elderly man with active or convalescent COVID-19.

The chain carries TRBV18 and TRBJ1-2, with D possibly matching TRBD1 (5 bases). CDR3 length: 18 residues. Germline V gives CDR1 KGHSH, CDR2 LQKENI. Trimming removed 5 bases at V and 2 bases at J, with 24 bases between. This CDR3 is CASSISLARTNGNYGYTF. CDR3 DNA: TGTGCCAGCTCAATATCGCTGGCAAGGACAAATGGAAACTATGGCTACACCTTC.

The chain recombines TRBV27 with TRBJ2-2; TRBD2 matches at 8 bases. The CDR3 is 16 residues long. Germline CDR1 MNHEY, CDR2 SMNVEV (reference sequence). V lost 5 bases, J lost 1 base, and 6 bases stayed unmatched. The CDR3: CASSRTGTRNTGELFF. The CDR3 DNA follows: TGTGCCAGCAGTCGTACCGGGACTAGGAACACCGGGGAGCTGTTTTTT.

The rearrangement uses TRBV4-2 and TRBJ1-2, with 9 bases that match TRBD1. The CDR3 has 14 residues. With 0 bases clipped from V and 8 bases from J, the junction kept 4 bases outside the gene matches. Per the germline V gene, CDR1 is LGHNA and CDR2 is YNFKEQ. The CDR3 protein is CASSQDRDRAGYTF. The CDR3 DNA is TGTGCCAGCAGCCAAGATAGGGACAGGGCAGGCTACACCTTC.

The chain carries TRBV2 and TRBJ1-2; D remains unclear. CDR1 SNHLY and CDR2 FYNNEI come from the germline V gene. The CDR3 spans 12 residues. Trimming took off 7 bases at V and 4 bases at J, with 10 bases between the two ends. The CDR3 coding sequence is TGTGCCAGCAAAGGCGGGGTCTATGGCTACACCTTC. It codes for CASKGGVYGYTF.

V and J are TRBV5-1 and TRBJ2-2; 8 positions match TRBD1. The CDR3 has 15 amino acids. Trimming cost V 6 bases and J 3 bases; bases outside gene matches: 7. Germline V gene lookup returns CDR1 SGHRS and CDR2 YFSETQ. The CDR3 DNA follows: TGCGCCAGCACGTCCAACAGGGGGGACACCGGGGAGCTGTTTTTT. Encoded protein: CASTSNRGDTGELFF.

The chain carries TRBV5-1 and TRBJ1-6; D may be TRBD1 (6 bases). With 0 bases removed from V and 5 bases from J, the gap between germline ends came to 12 bases. The CDR3 runs to 16 residues. From germline, CDR1 is SGHRS and CDR2 YFSETQ. DNA of the CDR3: TGCGCCAGCAGCTTGGCCCTGACAGGAAATAATTCACCCCTCCACTTT. It specifies CASSLALTGNNSPLHF.

This chain links TRBV30 with TRBJ1-2, with D uncertain. V was shortened by 2 bases and J by 5 bases, with 18 bases between the two germline ends. The CDR3 runs 15 residues. Germline values: CDR1 GTSNPN, CDR2 SVGIG (reference sequence). CDR3 DNA sequence: TGTGCCTGGAGTAGGGCGGGATCGAAGACGTATGGCTACACCTTC. Translation gives CAWSRAGSKTYGYTF.

This clone appeared once. The gene calls are TRBV18 and TRBJ2-3; TRBD1 is a possible D gene (5 bases). Germline CDR1 reads KGHSH; CDR2 reads LQKENI. CDR3 length: 16 amino acids. V lost 6 bases to trimming and J lost 7 bases, with 23 bases between them. The CDR3 loop reads CASSPAQTRVRNTQYF. CDR3 nucleotide sequence: TGTGCCAGCTCGCCAGCCCAAACCAGGGTGAGAAATACGCAGTATTTT. Full variable domain (missing parts from reference TRBV18 and TRBJ2-3): NAGVMQNPRHLVRRRGQEARLRCSPMKGHSHVYWYRQLPEEGLKFMVYLQKENIIDESGMPKERFSAEFPKEGPSILRIQQVVRGDSAAYFCASSPAQTRVRNTQYFGPGTRLTVL.

Of note for this clone: At one of its ends the junction is not consistent with the germline gene, which may arise from a read error. The V call is TRBV28, the J call TRBJ2-6; TRBD1 agrees at 12 bases. CDR3 size: 20 residues. Germline loops: CDR1 MDHEN, CDR2 SYDVKM. The CDR3 DNA reads as TGTGCCAGCAGTTGGGCCCCAGGGACAGGGGGCGCTGGGGGGGTCAACGTCCTGACTTTC. It is translated as CASSWAPGTGGAGGVNVLTF.

Written as DNA, the CDR3 is TGTGCCAGCAGCTTAGTATCCTACGAGCAGTACTTC. It codes for CASSLVSYEQYF. The chain combines TRBV7-9 with TRBJ2-7; D remains ambiguous. Germline V lookup: CDR1 SEHNR, CDR2 FQNEAQ (reference sequence). Trimming cost V 1 base and J 1 base, with 2 bases left between them. The CDR3 covers 12 residues.

The chain is built from TRBV6-1 and TRBJ1-1; 7 bases agree with TRBD1. J gave up 1 base and V 4 bases, and 9 bases lay outside the gene matches. Germline lookup yields CDR1 MNHNS and CDR2 SASEGT. The CDR3 length is 16 residues. In nucleotides, the CDR3 is TGTGCCAGCAGTGGGCAGGGGGTTTGGGCGAACACTGAAGCTTTCTTT. It encodes CASSGQGVWANTEAFF.

This sequence joins TRBV18 and TRBJ2-1; D is unresolved. Looked up from germline, CDR1 is KGHSH and CDR2 is LQKENI. The CDR3 loop spans 12 amino acids. Trimming removed 4 bases from V and 6 bases from J, with 7 bases in between. As DNA, the CDR3 is TGTGCCAGCTCACGAGGAGTCAATGAGCAGTTCTTC. It is translated as CASSRGVNEQFF.

This chain joins TRBV9 and TRBJ2-7, with 11 nucleotides matching TRBD1. The CDR3 covers 14 residues. Germline trimming cut 4 bases from V and 7 bases from J; bases unmatched to any gene: 7. Looked up from germline, CDR1 is SGDLS and CDR2 is YYNGEE. CDR3 in amino acids: CASSPRDRGVEQYF. DNA for the CDR3: TGTGCCAGCAGCCCCCGGGACAGGGGGGTGGAGCAGTACTTC.

V is TRBV10-3 and J is TRBJ2-7; 16 nucleotides match TRBD2. Trimming cost V 5 bases and J 6 bases; bases outside gene matches: 22. The CDR3 spans 21 residues. Per the germline V gene, CDR1 is ENHRY and CDR2 is SYGVKD. The DNA for the CDR3 is TGTGCCATCAGTAAGGGACAGGGGATTTCCGGGACTAGCGGGAGGGTTTTCGAGCAGTACTTC. Its protein product is CAISKGQGISGTSGRVFEQYF.

In this sample, this clone turned up a few times. V and J are TRBV28 and TRBJ1-1; D ambiguous. The V gene's germline CDR1 is MDHEN and CDR2 SYDVKM. The CDR3 extends over 15 amino acids. The germline V and J ends were trimmed by 6 bases and 9 bases, with 23 bases remaining between them. The CDR3 spells CASSREFGRGLKAFF. In DNA, the CDR3 is TGTGCCAGCAGCCGAGAGTTTGGGAGAGGGCTGAAAGCTTTCTTT.

This clone is a singleton in its sample. The chain employs TRBV2 and TRBJ1-2, with D maybe TRBD1 (5 bases). V was trimmed by 3 bases and J by 6 bases, leaving 17 bases between them. This CDR3 has 15 amino acids. Germline CDR1 is SNHLY and CDR2 is FYNNEI. CDR3 in amino acids: CASSDLGQSADGYTF. CDR3 coding DNA: TGTGCCAGCAGTGATTTAGGACAAAGCGCGGATGGCTACACCTTC.

V and J are TRBV7-8 and TRBJ2-5; 9 bases agree with TRBD1. This CDR3 is 13 amino acids long. V lost 5 bases, J lost 5 bases, and 3 bases stayed unmatched. Germline lookup yields CDR1 SGHVS and CDR2 FQNEAQ. In nucleotides, the CDR3 is TGTGCCAGCAGCCGGGACAGGGAGGAGACCCAGTACTTC. It is translated as CASSRDREETQYF.

The chain recombines TRBV25-1 with TRBJ1-1; D unclear. From germline, CDR1 is MGHDK and CDR2 SYGVNS. The germline V and J ends were trimmed by 5 bases and 0 bases, with 10 bases remaining between them. This CDR3 comprises 14 residues. CDR3 coding DNA: TGTGCCAGCAGTCTGACTGGAATGAACACTGAAGCTTTCTTT. This translates into CASSLTGMNTEAFF.

The chain recombines TRBV12-3 or TRBV12-4 with TRBJ2-7, with D perhaps TRBD1 (6 bases). The CDR3 covers 13 residues. V lost 4 bases and J lost 6, with 13 bases in between. CDR3 sequence: CASSSPGQVEQYF. The DNA for the CDR3 is TGTGCCAGCAGTTCCCCGGGACAAGTCGAGCAGTACTTC.

The rearrangement uses TRBV12-2 and TRBJ1-1. TRBV12-2 has pseudogene status. This CDR3 comprises 17 residues. The CDR3 reads CASRPLRLETGNTEAFF. The CDR3 DNA sequence: TGTGCAAGTCGCCCCCTCCGCCTGGAAACGGGGAACACTGAAGCTTTCTTT.

The chain employs TRBV6-6 and TRBJ2-5; 7 bases match TRBD1. This CDR3 has 17 amino acids. V lost 5 bases to trimming and J lost 1 base; unmatched junction nucleotides: 13. CDR1 and CDR2 (germline): MNHNY, SVGAGI (reference sequence). CDR3 in DNA: TGTGCCAGCAGTCGAGGAAACAGGGGCCGATTCCAAGAGACCCAGTACTTC. Protein product: CASSRGNRGRFQETQYF.

The chain uses TRBV2 and TRBJ2-7; D is possibly TRBD1 (5 bases). V lost 7 bases to trimming and J lost 5 bases, with 18 bases between them. The CDR3 loop spans 14 amino acids. The germline CDR1 and CDR2 sequences are SNHLY and FYNNEI. CDR3 bases: TGTGCCAGCACGTTCCAGGGCTCTTCCAACGAGCAGTACTTC. Encoded protein: CASTFQGSSNEQYF.

The chain combines TRBV15 with TRBJ2-3, with D maybe TRBD2 (6 bases). The CDR3 is 15 amino acids. Germline lookup yields CDR1 LNHNV and CDR2 YYDKDF (reference sequence). V lost 5 bases, J lost 2 bases, and 14 bases lay in between. The CDR3 nucleotides are TGTGCCACCAGCGGACTACTAGCTTACACAGATACGCAGTATTTT. It specifies CATSGLLAYTDTQYF.

The rearrangement uses TRBV7-6 and TRBJ2-7, with 9 bases identical to TRBD2. V gave up 5 bases and J gave up 0 bases; unmatched junction bases: 11. The length of the CDR3 is 17 residues. Germline lookup yields CDR1 SGHVS and CDR2 FNYEAQ. CDR3: CASSAPPAGLASYEQYF. The CDR3 DNA sequence: TGTGCCAGCAGCGCCCCACCCGCGGGACTAGCCTCCTACGAGCAGTACTTC.

The chain has TRBV19 and TRBJ1-5; TRBD1 agrees at 9 bases. The CDR3 spans 17 residues. The germline CDR1 and CDR2 sequences are LNHDA and SQIVND (reference sequence). The ends lost 7 bases at V and 0 bases at J; junction bases unmatched: 10. The CDR3 DNA is TGTGCCAGTAACAGGGGGACAGGGAGAGGTAGCAATCAGCCCCAGCATTTT. Translating gives CASNRGTGRGSNQPQHF.

V usage is TRBV29-1 and J usage is TRBJ1-5; 11 positions agree with TRBD1. With V trimmed by 7 bases and J by 5 bases, 4 bases remained unmatched. CDR3 length: 13 residues. CDR1 SQVTM and CDR2 ANQGSEA come from the germline V gene. The CDR3 DNA follows: TGCAGCGCCCGGGACAGGGGGGATCAGCCCCAGCATTTT. The encoded protein is CSARDRGDQPQHF.

This chain links TRBV19 with TRBJ2-3, with 8 bases lining up with TRBD2. The CDR3 totals 14 residues. Trimming cost V 7 bases and J 4 bases; bases outside gene matches: 7. Germline CDR1 LNHDA, CDR2 SQIVND (reference sequence). This CDR3 is CASTERERADTQYF. DNA of the CDR3: TGTGCCAGTACAGAGCGGGAGAGGGCAGATACGCAGTATTTT. The whole variable domain, remainder taken from reference TRBV19 and TRBJ2-3, is DGGITQSPKYLFRKEGQNVTLSCEQNLNHDAMYWYRQDPGQGLRLIYYSQIVNDFQKGDIAEGYSVSREKKESFPLTVTSAQKNPTAFYLCASTERERADTQYFGPGTRLTVL.

V is TRBV5-1 and J is TRBJ2-1; a possible D gene is TRBD1 (6 bases). There are 16 residues in the CDR3. Per the germline V gene, CDR1 is SGHRS and CDR2 is YFSETQ. V lost 0 bases to trimming and J lost 4 bases, with 14 bases between them. The CDR3 nucleotides read TGCGCCAGCAGCTTGGTCTGGGACACCAATTACAATGAGCAGTTCTTC. It is translated as CASSLVWDTNYNEQFF.

The chain recombines TRBV27 with TRBJ1-5; 9 bases fit TRBD1. The CDR3 spans 15 residues. The junction had 10 bases not matched to a gene; V was cut back by 8 bases and J by 5 bases. The germline CDR1 and CDR2 sequences are MNHEY and SMNVEV (reference sequence). CDR3 sequence: CASLPGQGSHQPQHF. The CDR3 region has the DNA TGTGCCAGCTTACCGGGACAGGGATCCCATCAGCCCCAGCATTTT.

Written as DNA, the CDR3 is TGTGCCAGCAGGAGCGGGGGCGATGAGCAGTTCTTC. Its protein product is CASRSGGDEQFF. This sequence joins TRBV3-1 (or the pseudogene TRBV3-2) and TRBJ2-1; 8 bases map to TRBD2. The ends lost 6 bases at V and 8 bases at J; junction bases unmatched: 3. The CDR3 consists of 12 residues. Germline V lookup: CDR1 LGHDT, CDR2 YNNKEL (reference sequence).